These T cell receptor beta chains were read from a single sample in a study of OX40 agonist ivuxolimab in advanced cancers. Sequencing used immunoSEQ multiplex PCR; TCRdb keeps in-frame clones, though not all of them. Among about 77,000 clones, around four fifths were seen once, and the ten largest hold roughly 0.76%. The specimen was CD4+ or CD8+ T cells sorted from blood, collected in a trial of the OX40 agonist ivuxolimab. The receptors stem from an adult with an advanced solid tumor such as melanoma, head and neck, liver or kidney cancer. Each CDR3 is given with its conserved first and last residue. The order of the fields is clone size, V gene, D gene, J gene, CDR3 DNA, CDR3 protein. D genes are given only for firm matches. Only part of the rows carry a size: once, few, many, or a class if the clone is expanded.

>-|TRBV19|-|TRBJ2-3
TGTGCCAGTAGTCCCGTAACGGGGCCCACAGATACGCAGTATTTT
CASSPVTGPTDTQYF
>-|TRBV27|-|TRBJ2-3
TGTGCCAGCAGTACCTTGGGGGGCCGGGTGTCGGATACGCAGTATTTT
CASSTLGGRVSDTQYF
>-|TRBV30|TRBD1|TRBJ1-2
TGTGCCTGGGTCCGGGACAGTGAAACGAACTATGGCTACACCTTC
CAWVRDSETNYGYTF
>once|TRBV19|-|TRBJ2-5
TGTGCCAGTAGTATAAGCCCAGGGGATGAGACCCAGTACTTC
CASSISPGDETQYF
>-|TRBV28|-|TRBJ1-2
TGTGCCAGCAGTTTACTGGAGTATGGCTACACCTTC
CASSLLEYGYTF
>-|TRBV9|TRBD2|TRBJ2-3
TGTGCCAGCAGCGTAAGCCTAGCGGGGGGGCGGGGCACAGATACGCAGTATTTT
CASSVSLAGGRGTDTQYF
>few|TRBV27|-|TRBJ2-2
TGTGCCAGCAGTCTCCGTGGGGAGCTGTTTTTT
CASSLRGELFF
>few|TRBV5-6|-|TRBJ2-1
TGTGCCAGCAGCTTATTAGGCGAGTCCTACAATGAGCAGTTCTTC
CASSLLGESYNEQFF
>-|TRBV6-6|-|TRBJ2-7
TGTGCCAGCAGTGGGCCGGGAACAGGTTCCTACGAGCAGTACTTC
CASSGPGTGSYEQYF
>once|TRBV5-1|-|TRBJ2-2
TGCGCCAGCAGCTTGGCCGCCAGGACCACCGGGGAGCTGTTTTTT
CASSLAARTTGELFF
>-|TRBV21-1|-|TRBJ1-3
TGTGCCAGCAGCAAAATGGACAGGGGCTCTGGAAACACCATATATTTT
CASSKMDRGSGNTIYF
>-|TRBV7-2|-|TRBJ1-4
TGTGCCAGCAGCCTCCGCCAGGGGAGTACTAATGAAAAACTGTTTTTT
CASSLRQGSTNEKLFF
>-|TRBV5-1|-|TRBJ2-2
TGCGCCAGCAGCTTGGGGGCTAGCGTTTCCACCGGGGAGCTGTTTTTT
CASSLGASVSTGELFF
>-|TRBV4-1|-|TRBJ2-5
TGCGCCAGCAGCCTCCAGGCGGCGGTGGGTGCGGCCCAGTACTTC
CASSLQAAVGAAQYF
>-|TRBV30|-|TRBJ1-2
TGTGCCTGGAGTGTGGCAGGGTCTAACTATGGCTACACCTTC
CAWSVAGSNYGYTF
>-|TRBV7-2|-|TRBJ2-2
TGTGCCAGCAGTCCCCCGGGACGGAACACCGGGGAGCTGTTTTTT
CASSPPGRNTGELFF
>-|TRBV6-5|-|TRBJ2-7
TGTGCCAGCAGTTACTCCGGGGAGAGGTACGAGCAGTACTTC
CASSYSGERYEQYF
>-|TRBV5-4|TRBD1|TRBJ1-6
TGTGCCAGCAGCCCGGACAGGGGGCTAGGATCACCCCTCCACTTT
CASSPDRGLGSPLHF
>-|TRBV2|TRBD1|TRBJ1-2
TGTGCCAGCAGTGAAGCGGGCAGGGGGCGTGATGGCTACACCTTC
CASSEAGRGRDGYTF
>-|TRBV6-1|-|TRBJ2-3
TGTGCCAGCAGTGAAGGGGGGGGCATCACAGATACGCAGTATTTT
CASSEGGGITDTQYF
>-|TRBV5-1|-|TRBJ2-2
TGCGCCAGCAGCTTCAATCCAGGGAACACCGGGGAGCTGTTTTTT
CASSFNPGNTGELFF
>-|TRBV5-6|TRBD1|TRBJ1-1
TGTGCCAGCAGCGCTGGACAGGGGAGAGACACTGAAGCTTTCTTT
CASSAGQGRDTEAFF
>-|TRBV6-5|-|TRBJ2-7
TGTGCCAGCAGTCCCCGAGACACCCCCTACGAGCAGTACTTC
CASSPRDTPYEQYF
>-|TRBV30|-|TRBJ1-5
TGTGCCTGGAGTGTAACCTCGTGGAGGGGTCAGCCCCAGCATTTT
CAWSVTSWRGQPQHF
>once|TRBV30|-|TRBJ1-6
TGTGCCTGGAGGCTCGGGGTCGCTAGCTCGAGCTCCTATAATTCACCCCTCCACTTT
CAWRLGVASSSSYNSPLHF
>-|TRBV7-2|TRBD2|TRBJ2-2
TGTGCCAGCAGCCCCAAGACTAGCGGGGGGGCTGGAACCGGGGAGCTGTTTTTT
CASSPKTSGGAGTGELFF
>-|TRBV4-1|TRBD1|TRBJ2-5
TGCGCCAGCAGCCACAAGACAGGGGGCCCCCAAGAGACCCAGTACTTC
CASSHKTGGPQETQYF